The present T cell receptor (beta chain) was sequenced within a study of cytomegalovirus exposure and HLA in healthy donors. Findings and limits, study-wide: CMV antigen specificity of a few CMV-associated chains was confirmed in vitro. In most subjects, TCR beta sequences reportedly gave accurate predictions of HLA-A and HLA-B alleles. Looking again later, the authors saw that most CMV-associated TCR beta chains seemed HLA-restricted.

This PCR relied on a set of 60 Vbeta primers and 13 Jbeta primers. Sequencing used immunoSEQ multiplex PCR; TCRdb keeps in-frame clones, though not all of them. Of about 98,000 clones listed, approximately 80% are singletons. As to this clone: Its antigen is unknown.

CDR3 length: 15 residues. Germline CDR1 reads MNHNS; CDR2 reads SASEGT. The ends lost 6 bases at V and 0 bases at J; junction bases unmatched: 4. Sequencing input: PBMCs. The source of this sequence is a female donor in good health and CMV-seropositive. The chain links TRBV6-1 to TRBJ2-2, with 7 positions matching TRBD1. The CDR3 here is CASRKGTANTGELFF. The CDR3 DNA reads TGTGCCAGCAGAAAAGGGACAGCGAACACCGGGGAGCTGTTTTTT.